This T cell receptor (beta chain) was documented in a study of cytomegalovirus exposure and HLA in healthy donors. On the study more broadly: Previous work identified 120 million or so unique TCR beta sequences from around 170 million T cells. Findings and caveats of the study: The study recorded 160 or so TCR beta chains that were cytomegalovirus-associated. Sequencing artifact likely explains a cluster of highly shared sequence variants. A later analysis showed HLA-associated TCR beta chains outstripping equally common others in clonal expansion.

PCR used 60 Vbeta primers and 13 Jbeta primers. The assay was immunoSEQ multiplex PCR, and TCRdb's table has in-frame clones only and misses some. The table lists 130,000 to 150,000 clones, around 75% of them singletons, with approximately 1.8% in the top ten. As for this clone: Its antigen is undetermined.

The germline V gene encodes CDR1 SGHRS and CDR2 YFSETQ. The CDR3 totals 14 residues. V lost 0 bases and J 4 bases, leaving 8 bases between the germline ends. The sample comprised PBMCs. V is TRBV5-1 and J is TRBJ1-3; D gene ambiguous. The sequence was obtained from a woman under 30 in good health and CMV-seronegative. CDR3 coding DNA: TGCGCCAGCAGCTTGGACAAGACAGGAAACACCATATATTTT. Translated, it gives CASSLDKTGNTIYF.